Listed here is a single TCR beta chain. Its specificity is unknown. V shed 5 bases and J 5 bases; nucleotides not matched to a gene: 10. The CDR3 has 14 amino acids. Germline V gene data show CDR1 as DFQATT and CDR2 as SNEGSKA (reference sequence). Then a second PCR, running roughly 7 to 11 cycles, was carried out with a sample-barcoded 5' primer and a J-beta primer mix. TCRdb re-called the 5' RACE reads through MiXCR, storing one row per CDR3 protein. This sample yields under 2,000,000 distinct CDR3 sequences, of which about 49% are seen a single time; over 2% belongs to the top ten. This sample stems from a study of blood T cells in healthy people across ages. The study's findings and limits: Calculation of diversity from one million T cells yielded estimates considered to be underestimates.

The specimen sequenced was blood. This receptor was identified in a woman in her 40s in good health. The rearrangement links TRBV20-1 to TRBJ2-3, with 7 nucleotides matching TRBD2. This chain's CDR3 is CSAPFSGRVDTQYF. In nucleotides, the CDR3 is TGCAGTGCTCCATTTTCAGGGAGGGTAGATACGCAGTATTTT.